A selection of T cell receptor beta chains follows, all from one sample in a study of cytomegalovirus exposure and HLA in healthy donors. TCRdb's copy holds only in-frame clones and misses some; the assay was immunoSEQ multiplex PCR. This table lists some 130,000 clones. The sequencing input was PBMCs. The receptors here all came from a woman aged 40 to 50 in good health and CMV-seropositive. Both conserved end residues are part of each CDR3. The D gene is left open where the match is weak. Rows give clone size only sometimes, using once, few, many, or a class for an expanded clone.

D	V	size	J	DNA	CDR3
TRBD2	TRBV10-3	-	TRBJ2-7	TGTGCCACGGGTCCGACTAGCTCCGAGCAGTACTTC	CATGPTSSEQYF
TRBD2	TRBV29-1	-	TRBJ2-5	TGCAGCGTTGCCCCACTAGCGGGAGCAGAGACCCAGTACTTC	CSVAPLAGAETQYF
-	TRBV6-6	-	TRBJ1-1	TGTGCCAGCAGTTACCGAGGATTCACTGAAGCTTTCTTT	CASSYRGFTEAFF
-	TRBV30	-	TRBJ1-2	TGTGCCTGGAGTCCCCAGGATGAGGGCTACACCTTC	CAWSPQDEGYTF
-	TRBV18	-	TRBJ2-5	TGTGCCAGCTCACCAATCAGGGATATAGGAGAGACCCAGTACTTC	CASSPIRDIGETQYF
TRBD1	TRBV27	medium-sized	TRBJ1-4	TGTGCCAGCAGTATCACAGGGGCGGAGGAAAAACTGTTTTTT	CASSITGAEEKLFF
-	TRBV19	-	TRBJ1-1	TGTGCCAGTAGTCCGGACAGAACATACACTGAAGCTTTCTTT	CASSPDRTYTEAFF
TRBD1	TRBV27	-	TRBJ2-7	TGTGCCAGCAGCTGGACAGGGGGCGACGAGCAGTACTTC	CASSWTGGDEQYF
TRBD2	TRBV10-3	-	TRBJ2-5	TGTGCCATCAGTGCGACTAGCGGAGGGGAGTACCAAGAGACCCAGTACTTC	CAISATSGGEYQETQYF
-	TRBV19	-	TRBJ2-7	TGTGCCAGTAGTGCAGGTGGGACTCTACTCTCCTACGAGCAGTACTTC	CASSAGGTLLSYEQYF
TRBD1	TRBV11-2	-	TRBJ1-1	TGTGCCAGCAGCTTCTCAGGGGGCCGTGACGCGTGGCGGACTGAAGCTTTCTTT	CASSFSGGRDAWRTEAFF
TRBD2	TRBV28	-	TRBJ2-3	TGTGCCAGCTGGGAAGCGGGAGAAGTGGGCACAGATACGCAGTATTTT	CASWEAGEVGTDTQYF
-	TRBV7-2	-	TRBJ2-7	TGTGCCAGCAGCTTCGCCCCTCGGTACGAGCAGTACTTC	CASSFAPRYEQYF
-	TRBV30	-	TRBJ2-1	TGTGCCTGGAGTTCCCGCGGGGGCAGGGGCAGTAGGCAGTTCTTC	CAWSSRGGRGSRQFF
TRBD2	TRBV5-1	-	TRBJ2-3	TGCGCCAGCAGCTTGAAAGCGGGAGGAGAGACAGATACGCAGTATTTT	CASSLKAGGETDTQYF
TRBD1	TRBV15	-	TRBJ1-4	TGTGCCACCAGCAGAGATGCAGGGGGAACTGAAAAACTGTTTTTT	CATSRDAGGTEKLFF
TRBD1	TRBV5-1	-	TRBJ2-1	TGCGCCAGCACTCACGAAGGGACAGCGGACAATGAGCAGTTCTTC	CASTHEGTADNEQFF
-	TRBV7-2	-	TRBJ1-5	TGTGCCAGCAGCCCCAGGGCAAATCAGCCCCAGCATTTT	CASSPRANQPQHF
-	TRBV27	-	TRBJ1-2	TGTGCCAGCAGTCCCCGGGCGGAAGGGGTCTATGGCTACACCTTC	CASSPRAEGVYGYTF
-	TRBV28	-	TRBJ2-7	TGTGCCAGCAGTTCGGGCCCCAAGGGAGCCTACGAGCAGTACTTC	CASSSGPKGAYEQYF
-	TRBV6-4	-	TRBJ2-3	TGTGCCAGCAGTGACTCTTACTCCCCCGCCTTAGATACGCAGTATTTT	CASSDSYSPALDTQYF
TRBD1	TRBV30	-	TRBJ2-1	TGTGCCTGGAACCGGGACAGGGACTACAATGAGCAGTTCTTC	CAWNRDRDYNEQFF
-	TRBV27	-	TRBJ2-5	TGTGCCAGCAGTTTATCTCAAAAAATCGGGGAGACCCAGTACTTC	CASSLSQKIGETQYF
-	TRBV2	-	TRBJ2-5	TGTGCCAGCAGTGTGGGAGCGGGTGGAGAGACCCAGTACTTC	CASSVGAGGETQYF
-	TRBV28	-	TRBJ1-5	TGTGCCAGCAGTTTATGCTCGGGTGACAATCAGCCCCAGCATTTT	CASSLCSGDNQPQHF
-	TRBV18	-	TRBJ1-1	TGTGCCAGCTCAGGTCAACGAGCAAACACTGAAGCTTTCTTT	CASSGQRANTEAFF
-	TRBV2	-	TRBJ2-7	TGTGCCAGCAGTCGGACAACCGCGGCCTCCTACGAGCAGTACTTC	CASSRTTAASYEQYF
-	TRBV4-1	-	TRBJ2-1	TGCGCCAGCAGCCAAACCGGGTCCATCGATGAGCAGTTCTTC	CASSQTGSIDEQFF
-	TRBV19	-	TRBJ2-1	TGTGCCAGTTCTACCCCCGGGACACTGGAGCAGTTCTTC	CASSTPGTLEQFF
TRBD1	TRBV11-2	-	TRBJ2-1	TGTGCCAGCTGTTTGAGTACAGGGGGAGGATACAATGAGCAGTTCTTC	CASCLSTGGGYNEQFF
TRBD1	TRBV6-5	-	TRBJ2-7	TGTGCCAGCAGTTACCCCCCAGGCAGGGGGTTCTACGAGCAGTACTTC	CASSYPPGRGFYEQYF
TRBD1	TRBV9	-	TRBJ1-4	TGTGCCAGCAGCGCCGGGACAGGCAATGAAAAACTGTTTTTT	CASSAGTGNEKLFF
-	TRBV11-2	-	TRBJ2-7	TGTGCCAGCAGCTTGAGCCGGGGTTCCGAGGTCTACGAGCAGTACTTC	CASSLSRGSEVYEQYF
TRBD2	TRBV7-2	-	TRBJ2-1	TGTGCCAGCAGCTTAGGGAGCGGGAGGGTGGGGGGCGAGCAGCTCTTC	CASSLGSGRVGGEQLF
-	TRBV7-9	-	TRBJ2-3	TGTGCCAGCAGCTTGGACAGTAGCACAGATACGCAGTATTTT	CASSLDSSTDTQYF
TRBD1	TRBV13	-	TRBJ2-2	TGTGCCAGCAGCCCAACCGGGACAGTGAACACCGGGGAGCTGTTTTTT	CASSPTGTVNTGELFF
TRBD1	TRBV19	-	TRBJ2-1	TGTGCCAGTAGTATTATGGGACAGGGAAAATGGTTCTTC	CASSIMGQGKWFF
TRBD2	TRBV6-1	-	TRBJ2-5	TGTGCCAGCAGTGAAGAGCCAGCGGGAGGGCCACACGGAGAGACCCAGTACTTC	CASSEEPAGGPHGETQYF
-	TRBV11-2	-	TRBJ1-1	TGTGCCAGCAGCTTAGAAAGAGGGAACACTGAAGCTTTCTTT	CASSLERGNTEAFF
TRBD1	TRBV6-1	-	TRBJ2-7	TGTGCCAGCAGTGAAGGACACTACAGGGGGCGAGGGGACGAGCAGTACTTC	CASSEGHYRGRGDEQYF
TRBD1	TRBV25-1	-	TRBJ2-7	TGTGCCAGCAGTGATGTAGGGGGCCACGAGCAGTACTTC	CASSDVGGHEQYF
TRBD1	TRBV7-9	-	TRBJ1-2	TGTGCCAGCAACCCGGACAGGTCAGGCTATGGCTACACCTTC	CASNPDRSGYGYTF
TRBD1	TRBV25-1	-	TRBJ1-1	TGTGCCAGCAGTGCCCCTGACAGGGGGTGGACTGAAGCTTTCTTT	CASSAPDRGWTEAFF
-	TRBV30	-	TRBJ1-2	TGTGCCTGGAGTGGGGGGCCCGGCTACACCTTC	CAWSGGPGYTF
-	TRBV18	-	TRBJ1-3	TGTGCCAGCTCACTACTGGACGGGGAAAACACCATATATTTT	CASSLLDGENTIYF
-	TRBV30	-	TRBJ1-2	TGTGCCTGGAGAAATGGGGGGATAAGGGTCTATGGCTACACCTTC	CAWRNGGIRVYGYTF
TRBD1	TRBV30	-	TRBJ2-4	TGTGCCTGGAGTGGACAGGGGGTAGCCAAAAACATTCAGTACTTC	CAWSGQGVAKNIQYF
TRBD2	TRBV6-1	-	TRBJ2-2	TGTGCCAGCAGGTCGTGGGGGGGAATGACCGGGGAGCTGTTTTTT	CASRSWGGMTGELFF
TRBD2	TRBV4-1	-	TRBJ2-3	TGCGCCAGCAGCCACCTGGGACTAGCGAGGACAGATACGCAGTATTTT	CASSHLGLARTDTQYF
-	TRBV5-1	-	TRBJ1-5	TGCGCCAGCAGCCCTGACGGGCCAGGGGATCATCAGCCCCAGCATTTT	CASSPDGPGDHQPQHF
TRBD2	TRBV15	-	TRBJ2-7	TGTGCCACCAGCAGAGACCTAGCGGGAGGGCGGGAGCAGTACTTC	CATSRDLAGGREQYF
-	TRBV9	-	TRBJ1-1	TGTGCCAGCAGCGTAGGTCCAGAGGACACTGAAGCTTTCTTT	CASSVGPEDTEAFF
-	TRBV19	-	TRBJ2-5	TGTGCCAGTAGTATCGGGTTTCGGGAGACCCAGTACTTC	CASSIGFRETQYF
-	TRBV6-1	-	TRBJ2-3	TGTGCCAGCAGTGCCCGCCATGGCGGGGTCCTCACAGATACGCAGTATTTT	CASSARHGGVLTDTQYF